This TCR beta chain was captured by sequencing in a study of T-cell memory formation after mild COVID-19. The V gene's germline CDR1 is MGHDK and CDR2 SYGVNS. After removal of 3 bases from V and 1 base from J, the junction contained 6 bases not matched to a gene. CDR3 length: 16 amino acids. One entry per CDR3 protein results from TCRdb running MiXCR on the 5' RACE reads. Here the sample spans about 340,000 distinct CDR3 sequences, roughly 15% being singletons. The source of this sequence is a man between 18 and 35 years old who had mild COVID-19 (a few samples of this study predate the infection). Cell type and time point are not known. The source material was PBMCs or a T cell subset sorted from them (not recorded which). This chain connects TRBV25-1 to TRBJ1-5, with 7 bases fitting TRBD1. The CDR3 sequence: CASSDHRGSSNQPQHF. DNA of the CDR3: TGTGCCAGCAGTGATCACAGGGGTTCAAGCAATCAGCCCCAGCATTTT.